This T cell receptor beta chain emerged from a study of CD8 T cells in ankylosing spondylitis (TCRdb year 2017). A note on the overall study: To find TCR variants linked to disease, the study profiled T cell receptor beta repertoires in ankylosing spondylitis patients and healthy donors. The full study cohort comprised around 25 ankylosing spondylitis patients and over a hundred healthy donors. Peripheral blood samples were taken, and synovial fluid was additionally collected from ankylosing spondylitis patients. Findings and caveats that apply to the study as a whole: The disease-linked clones were reported as significantly enriched in matched synovial fluid samples from ankylosing spondylitis patients. The disease-linked clones showed a CD8+ phenotype and occurred at relatively low frequencies in peripheral blood. Blood from ankylosing spondylitis patients appeared to be characterized by a TCR beta motif made up of seven or eight highly homologous amino acid variants. Some motif variants were previously reported in synovial fluid and blood of reactive arthritis patients, suggesting common disease-initiation mechanisms.

A word on this clonotype: The target of this receptor is not known. No per-base quality is available; no much larger clone lies one base away.

This sample was sequenced with an Illumina HiSeq 2500. TCR beta libraries were prepared by quantitative 5'-RACE with molecular barcodes. The published analysis was carried out like this. Disease-linked TCR variants were identified with a new computational method built on a probabilistic model of VDJ rearrangement. Using fastp trimming at Q25 and MiXCR clonotype assembly, TCRdb reanalyzed the public sequencing data and kept in-frame beta chains. Rows merge per CDR3 protein into single entries with the most common DNA and genes. TCRdb, rather than the study authors, made the V and J calls. This sample is represented by around 770,000 distinct CDR3 sequences; 10% to 15% of them were singletons. The ten largest clones take up more than 0.5% of the sample. This TCR was sampled from a male donor with ankylosing spondylitis. The sample taken for sequencing was blood, either unsorted or a sorted T cell fraction (not recorded which).

Here is the DNA: TGTGCCAGCAGCCAACTAAACAGGGGGCAGGACGAGCAGTACTTC. Its coded protein is CASSQLNRGQDEQYF. Rearrangement joined TRBV14 to TRBJ2-7; 9 central nucleotides agree with TRBD1. V loses 2 bases at its end and J loses 5 bases; junction bases beyond the gene matches: 7. The CDR3 runs 15 amino acids, cysteine and phenylalanine included. The only DNA kept is the CDR3, 45 bases in frame from the first base. The germline V gene specifies SGHDN as CDR1 and FVKESK as CDR2.